The 3 T cell receptor beta chains below come from one sample, sequenced in a study of monozygotic twins with inflammatory bowel disease. For each CDR3 protein, TCRdb gives one entry from its re-call of the 5' RACE reads, without DNA. The sample table includes some 150,000 distinct CDR3 sequences. Sequencing used blood. The source is a human donor with ulcerative colitis or Crohn's disease, or a healthy co-twin of an affected twin (not recorded which).

The chain joins TRBV7-2 to TRBJ1-3; lacking DNA, the TRBD1 call made by TCRdb goes unchecked. The CDR3 covers 15 residues. Per germline, CDR1 SGHTA and CDR2 FQGNSA. The CDR3 is CASSLYWGAGNTIYF.

The chain joins TRBV12-3 or TRBV12-4 to TRBJ2-1; TCRdb's D call, TRBD2, is unchecked because there is no DNA. The CDR3 totals 15 residues. This CDR3 reads CASSFQRGGDNEQFF.

The chain has TRBV28 and TRBJ2-7. The CDR3 loop spans 11 amino acids. Germline V lookup: CDR1 MDHEN, CDR2 SYDVKM. The CDR3 sequence: CASSSSEEQYF.